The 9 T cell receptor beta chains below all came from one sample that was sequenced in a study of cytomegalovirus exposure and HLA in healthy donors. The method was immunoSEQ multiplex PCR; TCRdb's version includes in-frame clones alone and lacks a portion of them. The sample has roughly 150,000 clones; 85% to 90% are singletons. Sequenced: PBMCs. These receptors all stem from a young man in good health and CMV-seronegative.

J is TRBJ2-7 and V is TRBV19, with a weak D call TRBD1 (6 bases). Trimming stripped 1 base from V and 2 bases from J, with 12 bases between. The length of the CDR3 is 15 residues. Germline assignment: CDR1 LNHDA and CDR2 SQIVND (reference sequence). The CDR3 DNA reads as TGTGCCAGTAGTATAGGGGGGCGCGGAACCTACGAGCAGTACTTC. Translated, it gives CASSIGGRGTYEQYF.

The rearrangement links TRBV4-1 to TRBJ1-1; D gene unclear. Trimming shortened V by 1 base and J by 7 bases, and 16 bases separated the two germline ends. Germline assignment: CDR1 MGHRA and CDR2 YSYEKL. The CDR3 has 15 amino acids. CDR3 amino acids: CASSQAPYTIGEAFF. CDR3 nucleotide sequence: TGCGCCAGCAGCCAAGCCCCATACACGATTGGTGAAGCTTTCTTT.

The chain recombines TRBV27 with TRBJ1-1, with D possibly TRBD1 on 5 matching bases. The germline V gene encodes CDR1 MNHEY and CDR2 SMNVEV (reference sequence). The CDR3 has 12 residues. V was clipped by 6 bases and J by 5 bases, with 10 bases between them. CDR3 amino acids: CASREGRTEAFF. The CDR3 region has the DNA TGTGCCAGCAGGGAGGGGCGGACTGAAGCTTTCTTT.

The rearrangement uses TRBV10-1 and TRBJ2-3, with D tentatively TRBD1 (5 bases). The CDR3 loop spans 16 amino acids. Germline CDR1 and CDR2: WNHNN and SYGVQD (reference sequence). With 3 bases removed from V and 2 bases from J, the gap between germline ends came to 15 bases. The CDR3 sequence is CASSDGATYYTDTQYF. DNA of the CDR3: TGCGCCAGCAGTGATGGGGCGACCTACTACACAGATACGCAGTATTTT.

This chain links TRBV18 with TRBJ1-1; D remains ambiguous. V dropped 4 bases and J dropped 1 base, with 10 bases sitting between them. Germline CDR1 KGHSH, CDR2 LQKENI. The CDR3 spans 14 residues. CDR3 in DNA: TGTGCCAGCTCACGAGAGAAATCGAACACTGAAGCTTTCTTT. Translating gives CASSREKSNTEAFF.

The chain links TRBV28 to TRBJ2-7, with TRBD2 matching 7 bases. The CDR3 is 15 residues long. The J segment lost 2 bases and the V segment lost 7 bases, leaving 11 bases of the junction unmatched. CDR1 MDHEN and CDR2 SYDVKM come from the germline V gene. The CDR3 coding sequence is TGTGCCAGCACCTCGGGGGGTAGCGTTCCCTACGAGCAGTACTTC. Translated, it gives CASTSGGSVPYEQYF.

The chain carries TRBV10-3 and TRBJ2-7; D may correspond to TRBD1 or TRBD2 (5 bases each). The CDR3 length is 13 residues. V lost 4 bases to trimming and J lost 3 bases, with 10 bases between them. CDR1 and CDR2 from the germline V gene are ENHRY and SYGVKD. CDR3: CAISAGGGYEQYV. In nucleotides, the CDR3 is TGTGCCATCAGTGCAGGTGGGGGCTACGAGCAGTACGTC.

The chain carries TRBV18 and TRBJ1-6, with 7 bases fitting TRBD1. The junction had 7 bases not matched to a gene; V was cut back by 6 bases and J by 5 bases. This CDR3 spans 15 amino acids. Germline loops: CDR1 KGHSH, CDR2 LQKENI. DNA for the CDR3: TGTGCCAGCTCGCCTACAGGGGTTGATAATTCACCCCTCCACTTT. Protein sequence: CASSPTGVDNSPLHF. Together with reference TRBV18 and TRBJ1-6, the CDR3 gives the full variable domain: NAGVMQNPRHLVRRRGQEARLRCSPMKGHSHVYWYRQLPEEGLKFMVYLQKENIIDESGMPKERFSAEFPKEGPSILRIQQVVRGDSAAYFCASSPTGVDNSPLHFGNGTRLTVT.

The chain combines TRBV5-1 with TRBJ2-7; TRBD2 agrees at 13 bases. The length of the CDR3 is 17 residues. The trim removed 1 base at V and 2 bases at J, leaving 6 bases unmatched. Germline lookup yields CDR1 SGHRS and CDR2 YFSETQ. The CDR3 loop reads CASSLTSGGAGPYEQYV. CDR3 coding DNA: TGCGCCAGCAGCTTGACTAGCGGGGGGGCTGGACCCTACGAGCAGTACGTC.